The 3 T cell receptor beta chains below all came from one sample that was sequenced in a study of T cells after posttransplantation cyclophosphamide (dated by TCRdb to 2016 to 2017). Library creation used the immunoSEQ multiplex PCR assay. This immuneACCESS table, as held by TCRdb, lists in-frame sequences with V and J called but not all clones. Of the missing ones, under half trace to an unresolved V gene in checked studies; the others have no known cause. For this sample the table gives 35,000 to 50,000 clones, of which 90% were detected only once. Together, the top ten hold 2% to 2.5% of the sample. Sample treatment or condition, as interpreted from the label and publication: high-dose cyclophosphamide on days +3 and +4 as single-agent GVHD prophylaxis. Busulfan and fludarabine conditioning, a related or unrelated marrow graft, and cyclophosphamide on days +3 and +4 were given to PTCy patients.

Material: PBMCs, obtained 55 to 70 days after allogeneic stem cell transplant with posttransplant cyclophosphamide. All receptors come from a male patient between 60 and 69 years old who received an allogeneic stem cell transplant from a related donor and was CMV-positive. Following a transplant, some T cells may be graft donor cells, not patient cells.

The rearrangement links TRBV19 to TRBJ1-5; 7 bases are shared with TRBD1. The CDR3 sequence is 15 residues long. In germline, CDR1 is LNHDA, CDR2 SQIVND (reference sequence). Losses at the gene ends were 3 bases for V and 3 bases for J; bases not matched to a gene: 5. The CDR3 sequence: CASSMATGPNQPQHF. CDR3 bases: TGTGCCAGTAGTATGGCGACAGGGCCCAATCAGCCCCAGCATTTT.

The V call is TRBV2, the J call TRBJ1-2; D unclear. The CDR3 runs to 13 residues. Germline V CDR1 and CDR2: SNHLY, FYNNEI. Trimming removed 5 bases at V and 8 bases at J, with 15 bases between. DNA for the CDR3: TGTGCCAGCAGTACCTCACGGGAGCGAGGCTACACCTTC. This gives the protein CASSTSRERGYTF.

The chain links TRBV5-1 to TRBJ2-6; 10 bases fit TRBD1. Germline lookup yields CDR1 SGHRS and CDR2 YFSETQ. Losses at the gene ends were 4 bases for V and 2 bases for J; bases not matched to a gene: 0. CDR3 length equals 15 residues. This chain's CDR3 is CASSGTGAGANVLTF. The CDR3 nucleotides read TGCGCCAGCAGCGGGACAGGGGCTGGGGCCAACGTCCTGACTTTC.